What follows are 8 T cell receptor beta chains derived from one specimen sequenced in a study of PD-1 blockade in classical Hodgkin lymphoma. Time point described: newly diagnosed, previously untreated cHL patient sample. Starting with thawed PBMCs, CD4+ T cells were purified by magnetic negative selection. Here immunoSEQ multiplex PCR was the method, and the copy in TCRdb shows in-frame clones only, minus some. The table shows some 30,000 clones, with about 87% occurring only once. The specimen was CD4+ T cells from blood. The source is a human donor with classical Hodgkin lymphoma.

The J gene is TRBJ1-2, the V gene TRBV19; 12 nucleotides agree with TRBD1. V gave up 4 bases and J gave up 0 bases; unmatched junction bases: 6. Germline values: CDR1 LNHDA, CDR2 SQIVND (reference sequence). The CDR3 is 17 residues long. The CDR3 coding sequence is TGTGCCAGTAGTACCCCGGGACAGGGGGCCGCTAACTATGGCTACACCTTC. Amino acid sequence: CASSTPGQGAANYGYTF.

CDR3 in DNA: TGTGCCAGCAGCTTCTACAGGGCCGACACTGAAGCTTTCTTT. Residues: CASSFYRADTEAFF. The chain joins TRBV7-9 to TRBJ1-1, with a weak D call TRBD1 (6 bases). V was cut by 3 bases and J by 3 bases, with 11 bases left in between. Germline V CDR1 and CDR2: SEHNR, FQNEAQ (reference sequence). The CDR3 totals 14 residues.

The rearrangement uses TRBV6-1 and TRBJ1-5; 7 bases match TRBD1. The CDR3 is 14 residues long. Germline V gives CDR1 MNHNS, CDR2 SASEGT. Trimming cost V 5 bases and J 15 bases; bases outside gene matches: 16. Here the CDR3 reads CASSTGTAFFPPHF. The CDR3 DNA reads as TGTGCCAGCAGTACCGGGACAGCTTTTTTTCCTCCGCATTTT.

This clone was observed once. The J gene is TRBJ2-2, the V gene TRBV7-3; D gene uncertain. V was shortened by 1 base and J by 2 bases, with 11 bases between the two germline ends. Germline-derived CDR1 and CDR2 are SGHTA and FQGTGA. The CDR3 has 16 amino acids. The CDR3 protein is CASSLIPHANTGELFF. As DNA, the CDR3 is TGTGCCAGCAGCTTAATCCCCCACGCCAACACCGGGGAGCTGTTTTTT.

The chain has TRBV2 and TRBJ1-4; possibly TRBD1 for D (5 bases). This CDR3 is built from 15 residues. Trimming took 5 bases from V and 8 from J, leaving 18 bases between them. Germline V gene data show CDR1 as SNHLY and CDR2 as FYNNEI. The CDR3 here is CASSIGTDGGEKLFF. CDR3 nucleotides: TGTGCCAGCAGTATAGGGACGGACGGCGGAGAAAAACTGTTTTTT.

Only one count was recorded for this clone. This chain uses TRBV6-5 with TRBJ1-2; D is ambiguous. The germline V and J ends were trimmed by 6 bases and 4 bases, with 15 bases remaining between them. The CDR3 is 14 residues long. Germline assignment: CDR1 MNHEY and CDR2 SVGAGI. CDR3 coding DNA: TGTGCCAGCAGCCCCCGGGGAGGGTCCTATGGCTACACCTTC. Amino acid sequence: CASSPRGGSYGYTF.

This chain uses TRBV28 with TRBJ2-2, with D possibly TRBD2 on 5 matching bases. Looked up from germline, CDR1 is MDHEN and CDR2 is SYDVKM. Trimming left V 5 bases short and J 5 bases short, with 18 bases between. The CDR3 loop spans 16 amino acids. This CDR3 is CASSRVRGRWTGELFF. The CDR3, as DNA: TGTGCCAGCAGTAGAGTCCGAGGGCGATGGACCGGGGAGCTGTTTTTT.

This chain links TRBV4-1 with TRBJ2-1; no definite D call. Between the trimmed V and J ends, which lost 1 base and 9 bases, there was a span of 7 bases. Per the germline V gene, CDR1 is MGHRA and CDR2 is YSYEKL. The CDR3 sequence is 12 residues long. The CDR3 bases are TGCGCCAGCAGCCAAGCTTATAGTGAGCAGTTCTTC. This encodes CASSQAYSEQFF.